Below are 20 T cell receptor beta chains sequenced from a single sample in a study of vaccination effects on CD4 cells after COVID-19. Generated by immunoSEQ multiplex PCR, the TCRdb table keeps only in-frame clones and is missing some. The sample records about 50,000 clones, about 80% being singletons. Cells that had been cultured for ten to eleven days were the source of isolated CD4+ T cells. Their cognate antigens are unknown. The sample here was CD4+ T cells from PBMCs cultured without peptide, taken before COVID-19 vaccination. These receptors all come from a human donor who received a COVID-19 vaccine.

The sample holds one count of this clone. The V and J genes are TRBV6-1 and TRBJ1-4; weak D call: TRBD1 (5 bases). The V and J ends lost 3 bases and 0 bases respectively, with 14 bases between them. Germline V gives CDR1 MNHNS, CDR2 SASEGT. This CDR3 has 17 amino acids. CDR3 region: CASSDRATASTNEKLFF. CDR3 nucleotides: TGTGCCAGCAGTGATAGGGCGACAGCGTCAACTAATGAAAAACTGTTTTTT.

CDR3 sequence (DNA): TGCAGTGCTAGTGGGCTAGCGGGGGGCCGGGGTGAGCAGTTCTTC. Its translation is CSASGLAGGRGEQFF. The V gene is TRBV20-1, the J gene TRBJ2-1, with 11 bases identical to TRBD2. The CDR3 runs 15 residues. Germline V lookup: CDR1 DFQATT, CDR2 SNEGSKA (reference sequence). Trimming at V came to 3 bases and at J to 9 bases, leaving 10 bases not matched to a gene.

This chain joins TRBV6-2 or TRBV6-3 and TRBJ2-2; either TRBD1 or TRBD2 may fit D (5 bases each). The germline V gene has CDR1 MNHEY and CDR2 SVGEGT. Trimming took off 1 base at V and 0 bases at J, with 9 bases between the two ends. CDR3 length: 16 amino acids. CDR3 protein: CASSYLGPPNTGELFF. CDR3 bases: TGTGCCAGCAGTTACTTGGGACCACCGAACACCGGGGAGCTGTTTTTT.

The V call is TRBV6-5, the J call TRBJ2-1; 8 bases fit TRBD1. Germline V gene sequence: CDR1 MNHEY, CDR2 SVGAGI. The CDR3 loop spans 14 amino acids. V dropped 5 bases and J dropped 4; count of bases not matched to a gene: 4. CDR3 region: CASSTDRGYNEQFF. In DNA, the CDR3 is TGTGCCAGCAGTACTGACAGGGGATACAATGAGCAGTTCTTC.

The genes are TRBV18 and TRBJ1-1; D not resolved. This CDR3 is 13 amino acids long. Trimming took off 2 bases at V and 2 bases at J, with 6 bases between the two ends. The germline gives CDR1 KGHSH, CDR2 LQKENI. Here the CDR3 DNA reads TGTGCCAGCTCACCATCGATAAACACTGAAGCTTTCTTT. Protein sequence: CASSPSINTEAFF. Based on the CDR3 plus reference TRBV18 and TRBJ1-1, the full variable domain is NAGVMQNPRHLVRRRGQEARLRCSPMKGHSHVYWYRQLPEEGLKFMVYLQKENIIDESGMPKERFSAEFPKEGPSILRIQQVVRGDSAAYFCASSPSINTEAFFGQGTRLTVV.

Regarding this clone: This specimen includes other DNA sequences encoding the same CDR3. The genes are TRBV27 and TRBJ1-1; D is ambiguous. V lost 5 bases to trimming and J lost 1 base, with 8 bases between them. The CDR3 loop spans 13 amino acids. CDR1 MNHEY and CDR2 SMNVEV come from the germline V gene (reference sequence). The CDR3 protein is CASSPYSNTEAFF. The DNA for the CDR3 is TGTGCCAGCAGTCCCTATTCGAACACTGAAGCTTTCTTT.

The V and J genes are TRBV6-2 or TRBV6-3 and TRBJ1-2; D is possibly TRBD1 (5 bases). Germline V gene lookup returns CDR1 MNHEY and CDR2 SVGEGT. This CDR3 region has 15 residues. V was clipped by 4 bases and J by 2 bases, with 14 bases between them. CDR3 amino acids: CASSSPGGTNYGYTF. The CDR3 region has the DNA TGTGCCAGCAGTTCCCCGGGGGGAACAAACTATGGCTACACCTTC.

This chain links TRBV10-2 with TRBJ1-4, with 9 bases matching TRBD1. The CDR3 is made up of 15 amino acids. Germline CDR1 WSHSY, CDR2 SAAADI. V lost 4 bases to trimming and J lost 7 bases; unmatched junction nucleotides: 7. The CDR3, as DNA: TGCGCCAGCAGTGTAAACAGGGGGCCGCGTGAAAAACTGTTTTTT. Its protein product is CASSVNRGPREKLFF.

This chain connects TRBV5-1 to TRBJ2-2; D remains unclear. V lost 4 bases and J 1 base, leaving 14 bases between the germline ends. Germline CDR1 SGHRS, CDR2 YFSETQ. This CDR3 comprises 16 residues. The CDR3 loop reads CASSVTRLGNTGELFF. The DNA for the CDR3 is TGCGCCAGCAGCGTGACCCGCCTCGGGAACACCGGGGAGCTGTTTTTT.

The chain employs TRBV7-2 and TRBJ2-4; no clear D. Germline loops: CDR1 SGHTA, CDR2 FQGNSA. V lost 1 base to trimming and J lost 0 bases, with 13 bases between them. The length of the CDR3 is 17 residues. This chain's CDR3 is CASSLDLTYLAKNIQYF. In nucleotides, the CDR3 is TGTGCCAGCAGCTTAGATCTAACGTATCTAGCCAAAAACATTCAGTACTTC.

This sequence joins TRBV7-2 and TRBJ1-2; no reliable D call. V dropped 1 base and J dropped 8 bases, with 11 bases sitting between them. The germline gives CDR1 SGHTA, CDR2 FQGNSA. This CDR3 region has 13 residues. CDR3: CASSLETHQGYTF. In DNA, the CDR3 is TGTGCCAGCAGCTTAGAAACACACCAGGGCTACACCTTC.

The chain has TRBV18 and TRBJ1-2; the match to TRBD1 covers 8 bases. The J segment lost 8 bases and the V segment lost 3 bases, leaving 11 bases of the junction unmatched. Germline CDR1 and CDR2: KGHSH and LQKENI. The CDR3 loop spans 15 amino acids. The CDR3 is CASSPDRVVVGGYTF. CDR3 coding DNA: TGTGCCAGCTCACCGGACAGGGTAGTTGTCGGCGGCTACACCTTC.

The chain links TRBV18 to TRBJ1-4; D not resolved. The CDR3 contains 13 residues. V was clipped by 6 bases and J by 10 bases, with 15 bases between them. The V gene's germline CDR1 is KGHSH and CDR2 LQKENI. CDR3: CASSGLFEGKLFF. CDR3 in DNA: TGTGCCAGCTCTGGACTTTTCGAGGGAAAACTGTTTTTT.

This clone was picked up one time. The chain is built from TRBV6-5 and TRBJ1-1, with a possible D match to TRBD1 (5 bases). V gave up 5 bases and J gave up 4 bases, with 14 bases separating them. CDR3 length: 14 amino acids. Germline values: CDR1 MNHEY, CDR2 SVGAGI. The CDR3 here is CASSRWGSGTEAFF. The DNA for the CDR3 is TGTGCCAGCAGTAGATGGGGGTCTGGCACTGAAGCTTTCTTT.

This chain connects TRBV12-3 or TRBV12-4 to TRBJ2-1; D remains ambiguous. V was pared by 5 bases and J by 5 bases, with 10 bases between. The CDR3 covers 13 residues. In DNA form, the CDR3 reads TGTGCCAGCAGTCCCACGGATAACAATGAGCAGTTCTTC. Translation: CASSPTDNNEQFF.

This clone was recorded once. J is TRBJ2-3 and V is TRBV18; 8 bases agree with TRBD1. Germline lookup yields CDR1 KGHSH and CDR2 LQKENI. The CDR3 covers 17 residues. J gave up 2 bases and V 2 bases, and 9 bases lay outside the gene matches. CDR3 sequence: CASSPSTGGLFTDTQYF. The CDR3 DNA is TGTGCCAGCTCACCAAGTACAGGGGGACTTTTCACAGATACGCAGTATTTT.

V usage is TRBV2 and J usage is TRBJ1-5; possibly TRBD1 for D (6 bases). Looked up from germline, CDR1 is SNHLY and CDR2 is FYNNEI. The V gene lost 6 bases and the J gene lost 6 bases, with 15 bases spanning the gap. This CDR3 is built from 14 residues. The CDR3 protein is CASRGRGATQPQHF. Here the CDR3 DNA reads TGTGCCAGCAGAGGTAGGGGGGCAACTCAGCCCCAGCATTTT.

This clone is a singleton in its sample. The chain combines TRBV11-1 with TRBJ1-1; D is undetermined. Trimming stripped 1 base from V and 6 bases from J, with 12 bases between. Looked up from germline, CDR1 is SGHAT and CDR2 is FQDESV (reference sequence). This CDR3 comprises 14 residues. Here the CDR3 DNA reads TGTGCCAGCAGCTTAGTATTACAGAAGGCTGAAGCTTTCTTT. Its protein is CASSLVLQKAEAFF. Full variable domain (outside the CDR3, taken from reference TRBV11-1 and TRBJ1-1): EAEVAQSPRYKITEKSQAVAFWCDPISGHATLYWYRQILGQGPELLVQFQDESVVDDSQLPKDRFSAERLKGVDSTLKIQPAELGDSAMYLCASSLVLQKAEAFFGQGTRLTVV.

This clone has more than one count but fewer than ten. The chain uses TRBV7-9 and TRBJ1-6, with 7 bases matching TRBD1. The junction had 3 bases not matched to a gene; V was cut back by 7 bases and J by 6 bases. There are 13 residues in the CDR3. CDR1 and CDR2 (germline): SEHNR, FQNEAQ (reference sequence). Here the CDR3 DNA reads TGTGCCAGCACGCGGGACAGTAATTCACCCCTCCACTTT. This gives the protein CASTRDSNSPLHF. Full variable domain (missing parts from reference TRBV7-9 and TRBJ1-6): DTGVSQNPRHKITKRGQNVTFRCDPISEHNRLYWYRQTLGQGPEFLTYFQNEAQLEKSRLLSDRFSAERPKGSFSTLEIQRTEQGDSAMYLCASTRDSNSPLHFGNGTRLTVT.

This clone was counted a few times. The chain is built from TRBV10-1 and TRBJ2-7; 7 bases are a match to TRBD2. V trimming: 8 bases; J trimming: 6 bases; junction bases outside the gene matches: 10. Looked up from germline, CDR1 is WNHNN and CDR2 is SYGVQD (reference sequence). This CDR3 is 13 amino acids long. The DNA of the CDR3 is TGCGCCAGCCCGGGCGGGGGAGTGGGCGAGCAGTACGTC. Protein: CASPGGGVGEQYV.